One TCR beta chain is described in this entry. Its antigen remains unknown. This entry is derived from a study of T cell repertoires in cytomegalovirus infection. Per germline, CDR1 ENHRY and CDR2 SYGVKD. The CDR3 is 14 residues long. V shed 2 bases, J shed 4 bases, and the junction held 1 base outside the gene matches. Points from the study as a whole: Carriage of CMV together with the relevant HLA was identifiable through cumulative public TCR beta family frequency. It was HLA-C-restricted CMV-specific TCR beta clonotypes that dominated the response ex vivo.

TCRdb re-called the reads through MiXCR, storing one row per CDR3 protein. The data contain around 250,000 distinct CDR3 sequences, around 15% of them singletons. The origin of this receptor is a human donor in good health (CMV status not recorded). Some clones in this sample may be carry-over from other donors' samples. Sequencing was done on a sample of CD8+ T cells from PBMCs. V usage is TRBV10-3 and J usage is TRBJ2-1, with 8 bases lining up with TRBD2. The CDR3 DNA is TGTGCCATCAGTGAGACTAGCGGATACAATGAGCAGTTCTTC. Protein: CAISETSGYNEQFF.